The TCR beta chain under discussion was sequenced for a study of OX40 agonist ivuxolimab in advanced cancers. The V and J ends lost 0 bases and 3 bases respectively, with 11 bases between them. CDR3 length equals 15 residues. In germline, CDR1 is MGHDK, CDR2 SYGVNS. The data were produced by immunoSEQ multiplex PCR, yet TCRdb's version contains in-frame clones alone and is incomplete. This repertoire shows 20,000 to 30,000 clones, about nine tenths found once; its top ten account for roughly 33%. The sequence was collected from an adult with an advanced solid tumor such as melanoma, head and neck, liver or kidney cancer. This sample comprised CD4+ or CD8+ T cells sorted from blood, obtained in a trial of the OX40 agonist ivuxolimab. The chain uses TRBV25-1 and TRBJ1-1; D is unresolved. The CDR3 DNA is TGTGCCAGCAGTGAATATGGGAGGAGGTACACTGAAGCTTTCTTT. Amino acid sequence: CASSEYGRRYTEAFF.